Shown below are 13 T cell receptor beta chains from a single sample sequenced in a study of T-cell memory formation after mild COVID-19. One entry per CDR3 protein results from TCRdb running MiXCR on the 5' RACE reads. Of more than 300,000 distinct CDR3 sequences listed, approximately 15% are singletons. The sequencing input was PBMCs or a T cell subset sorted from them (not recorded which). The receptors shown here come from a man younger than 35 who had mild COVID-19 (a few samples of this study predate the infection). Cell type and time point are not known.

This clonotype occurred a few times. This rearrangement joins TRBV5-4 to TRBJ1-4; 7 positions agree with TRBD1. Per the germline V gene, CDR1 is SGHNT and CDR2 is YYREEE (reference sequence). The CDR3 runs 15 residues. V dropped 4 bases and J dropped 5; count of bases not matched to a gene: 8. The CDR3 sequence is CASSRGTAYNEKLFF. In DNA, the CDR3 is TGTGCCAGCAGCCGAGGGACAGCGTACAATGAAAAACTGTTTTTT.

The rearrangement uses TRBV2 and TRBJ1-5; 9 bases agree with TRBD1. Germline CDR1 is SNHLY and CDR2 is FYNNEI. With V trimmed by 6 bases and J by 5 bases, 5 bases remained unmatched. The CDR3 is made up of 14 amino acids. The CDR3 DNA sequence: TGTGCCAGCAGGATTGGACAGGGGCATCAGCCCCAGCATTTT. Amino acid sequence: CASRIGQGHQPQHF. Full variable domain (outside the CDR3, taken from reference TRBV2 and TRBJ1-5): EPEVTQTPSHQVTQMGQEVILRCVPISNHLYFYWYRQILGQKVEFLVSFYNNEISEKSEIFDDQFSVERPDGSNFTLKIRSTKLEDSAMYFCASRIGQGHQPQHFGDGTRLSIL.

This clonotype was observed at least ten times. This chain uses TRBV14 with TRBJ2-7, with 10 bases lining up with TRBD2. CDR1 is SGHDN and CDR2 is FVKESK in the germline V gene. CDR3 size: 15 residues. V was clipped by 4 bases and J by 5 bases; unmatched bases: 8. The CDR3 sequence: CASSPQRGGGNEQYF. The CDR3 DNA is TGTGCCAGCAGCCCCCAGCGGGGGGGAGGGAACGAGCAGTACTTC.

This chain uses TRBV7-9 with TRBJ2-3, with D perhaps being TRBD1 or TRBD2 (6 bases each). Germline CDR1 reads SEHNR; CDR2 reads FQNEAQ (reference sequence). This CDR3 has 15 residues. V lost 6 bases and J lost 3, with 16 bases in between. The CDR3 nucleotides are TGTGCCAGCAGTGTGTTCGGGGGCCGAACAGATACGCAGTATTTT. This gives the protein CASSVFGGRTDTQYF.

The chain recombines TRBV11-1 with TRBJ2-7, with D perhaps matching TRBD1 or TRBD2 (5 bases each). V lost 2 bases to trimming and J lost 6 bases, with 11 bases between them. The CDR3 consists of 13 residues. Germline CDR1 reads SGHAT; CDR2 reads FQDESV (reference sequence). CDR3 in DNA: TGTGCCAGCAGCTTACGGGGCATGGGCGAGCAGTACGTC. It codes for CASSLRGMGEQYV.

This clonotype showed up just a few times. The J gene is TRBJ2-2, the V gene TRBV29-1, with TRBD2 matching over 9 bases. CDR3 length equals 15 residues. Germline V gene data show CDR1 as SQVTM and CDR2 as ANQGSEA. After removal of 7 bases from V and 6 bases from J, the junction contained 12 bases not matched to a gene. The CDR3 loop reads CSAQGGLALPGELFF. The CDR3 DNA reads TGCAGCGCCCAGGGGGGACTAGCCCTCCCCGGGGAGCTGTTTTTT.

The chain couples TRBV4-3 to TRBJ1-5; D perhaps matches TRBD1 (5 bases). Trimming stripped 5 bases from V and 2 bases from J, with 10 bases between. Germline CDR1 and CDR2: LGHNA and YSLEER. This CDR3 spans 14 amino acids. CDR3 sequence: CASSAGTGNQPQHF. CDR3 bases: TGCGCCAGCAGCGCCGGGACGGGCAATCAGCCCCAGCATTTT.

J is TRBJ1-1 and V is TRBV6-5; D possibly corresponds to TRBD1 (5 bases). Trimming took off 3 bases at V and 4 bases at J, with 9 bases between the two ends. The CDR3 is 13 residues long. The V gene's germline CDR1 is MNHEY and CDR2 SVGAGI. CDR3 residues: CASSYAGFTEAFF. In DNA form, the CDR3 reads TGTGCCAGCAGTTATGCAGGGTTCACTGAAGCTTTCTTT.

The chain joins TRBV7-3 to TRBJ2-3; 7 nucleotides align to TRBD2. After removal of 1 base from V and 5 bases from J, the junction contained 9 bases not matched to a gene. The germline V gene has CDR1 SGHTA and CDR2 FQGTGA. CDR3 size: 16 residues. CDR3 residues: CASSLSGGFGGDTQYF. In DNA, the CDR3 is TGTGCCAGCAGCTTAAGCGGGGGATTCGGGGGAGATACGCAGTATTTT.

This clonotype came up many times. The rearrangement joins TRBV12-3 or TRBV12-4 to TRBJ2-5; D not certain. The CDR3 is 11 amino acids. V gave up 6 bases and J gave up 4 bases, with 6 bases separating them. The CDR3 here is CASSAAETQYF. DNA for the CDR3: TGTGCCAGCAGCGCGGCAGAGACCCAGTACTTC.

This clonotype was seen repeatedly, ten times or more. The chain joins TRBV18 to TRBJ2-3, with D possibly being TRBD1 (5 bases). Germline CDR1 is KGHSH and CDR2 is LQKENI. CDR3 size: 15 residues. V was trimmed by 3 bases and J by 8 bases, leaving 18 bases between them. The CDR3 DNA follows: TGTGCCAGCTCACCTTCGTTCGGCCCGCAGGGTACGCAGTATTTT. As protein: CASSPSFGPQGTQYF.

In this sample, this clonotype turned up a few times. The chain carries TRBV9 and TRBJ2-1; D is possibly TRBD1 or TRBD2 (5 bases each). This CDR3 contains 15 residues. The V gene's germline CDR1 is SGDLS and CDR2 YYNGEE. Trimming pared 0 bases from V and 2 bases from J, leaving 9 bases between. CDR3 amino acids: CASSVAGDAYNEQFF. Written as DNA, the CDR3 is TGTGCCAGCAGCGTAGCTGGGGACGCCTACAATGAGCAGTTCTTC.

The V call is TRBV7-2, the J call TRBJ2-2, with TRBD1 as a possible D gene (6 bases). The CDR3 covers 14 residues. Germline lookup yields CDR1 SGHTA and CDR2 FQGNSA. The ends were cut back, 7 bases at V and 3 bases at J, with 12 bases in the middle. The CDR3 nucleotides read TGTGCCAGCACAACAGGGTGGGACACCGGGGAGCTGTTTTTT. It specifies CASTTGWDTGELFF.